This T cell receptor (beta chain) was found in a study of spatial heterogeneity in lung cancer. Study-wide points: Within tumors, counts of expanded alpha and beta TCRs tracked tumor mutation counts.

Described time point: sample taken at primary tumor resection. This clonotype was seen repeatedly, ten times or more. Its specificity is unknown. TCRdb used MiXCR to reprocess the 5' RACE reads, holding one entry per CDR3 protein. The top ten hold around 26% of the sample, which has about 27,000 distinct CDR3 sequences, approximately 7% seen once. Trimming cost V 4 bases and J 7 bases, with 20 bases left between them. This CDR3 comprises 15 residues. The germline gives CDR1 SGDLS, CDR2 YYNGEE. The receptor was derived from a male donor with early-stage non-small cell lung cancer. Source: lung tumor tissue, taken at surgery. The chain is built from TRBV9 and TRBJ1-2; D perhaps matches TRBD1 (6 bases). The CDR3 is CASSPGGATQFGYTF. As DNA, the CDR3 is TGTGCCAGCAGCCCTGGGGGGGCGACGCAATTTGGCTACACCTTC.